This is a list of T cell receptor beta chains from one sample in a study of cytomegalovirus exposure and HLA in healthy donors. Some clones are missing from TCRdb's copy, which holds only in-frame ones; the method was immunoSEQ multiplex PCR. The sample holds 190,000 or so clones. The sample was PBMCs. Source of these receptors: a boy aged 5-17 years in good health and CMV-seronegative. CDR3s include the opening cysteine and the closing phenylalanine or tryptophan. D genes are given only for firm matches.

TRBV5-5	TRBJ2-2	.	TGTGCCAGCAGCTGGGGCCCGCCCGGGGAGCTGTTTTTT	CASSWGPPGELFF
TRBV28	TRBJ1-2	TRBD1	TGTGCCAGCAGTTTACAGCGGACAGGGGATGGCTACACCTTC	CASSLQRTGDGYTF
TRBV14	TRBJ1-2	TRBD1	TGTGCCAGCAGCCAAGGGGGACAGGGTGGTTATGGCTACACCTTC	CASSQGGQGGYGYTF
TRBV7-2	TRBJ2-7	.	TGTGCCAGCAGCTACTCCCAGGGGCTCGAGCAGTACTTC	CASSYSQGLEQYF
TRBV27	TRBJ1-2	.	TGTGCCAGCAGTCCCTACGGGCAGGGATGGGGCTACACCTTC	CASSPYGQGWGYTF
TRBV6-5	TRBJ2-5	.	TGTGCCAGCAGGCCGCGGGGAGGAGGAGAGACCCAGTACTTC	CASRPRGGGETQYF
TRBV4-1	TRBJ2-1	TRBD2	TGCGCCAGCAGCCCCTCGCCATTTAGCGGGGGTTACAATGAGCAGTTCTTC	CASSPSPFSGGYNEQFF
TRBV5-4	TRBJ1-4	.	TGTGCCAGCAGCGACTTTACAGGGAATGAAAAACTGTTTTTT	CASSDFTGNEKLFF
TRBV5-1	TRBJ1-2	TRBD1	TGCGCCAGCAGCTATGAGGGGGGACAGGGAGTAGGCGGCTACACCTTC	CASSYEGGQGVGGYTF
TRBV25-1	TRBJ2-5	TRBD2	TGTGCCAGCAGTTCCAGCGGGGGGCTAAGGCACCAAGAGACCCAGTACTTC	CASSSSGGLRHQETQYF
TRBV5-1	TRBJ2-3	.	TGCGCCAGCAGCTTGGGCGGCCCGAACCTGAATACGCAGTATTTT	CASSLGGPNLNTQYF
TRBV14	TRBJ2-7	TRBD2	TGTGCCAGCAGCCCAGGGACTAGCGCCTACGAGCAGTACTTC	CASSPGTSAYEQYF
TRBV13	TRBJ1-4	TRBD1	TGTGCCAGCAGCTCCGGGACAGGGGGCGCGGAAAAACTGTTTTTT	CASSSGTGGAEKLFF
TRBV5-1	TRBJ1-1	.	TGCGCCAGCAGCCCCCTAGGGCGGGATGAAGCTTTCTTT	CASSPLGRDEAFF
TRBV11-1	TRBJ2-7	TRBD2	TGTGCCAGCAGCTTACTCGGGACTAGCGGGGACATAGGCGAGCAGTACTTC	CASSLLGTSGDIGEQYF
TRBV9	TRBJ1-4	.	TGTGCCAGCAGCGTAGATCTCGGTAATGAAAAACTGTTTTTT	CASSVDLGNEKLFF
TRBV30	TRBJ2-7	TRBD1	TGTGCCTGGGCCTCCGTACAGGGGTACGAGCAGTACTTC	CAWASVQGYEQYF
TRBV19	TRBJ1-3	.	TGTGCCAGTAGTATTGGCACCCAAGTTGGAAACACCATATATTTT	CASSIGTQVGNTIYF
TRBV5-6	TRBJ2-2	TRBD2	TGTGCCAGCAGCGCAGCGGGGGGGAACACCGGGGAGCTGTTTTTT	CASSAAGGNTGELFF
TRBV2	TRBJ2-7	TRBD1	TGTGCCAGCAGAACAGGGGGCCACGAGCAGTACTTC	CASRTGGHEQYF
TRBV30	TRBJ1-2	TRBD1	TGTGCCTGGATACCGGGGACAGGCCGGTATATGGGCTACACCTTC	CAWIPGTGRYMGYTF
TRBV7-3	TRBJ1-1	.	TGTGCCAGCAGCTCCACCCTCGCCCTATTCCTACCGCGGGGTGAAGCTTTCTTT	CASSSTLALFLPRGEAFF
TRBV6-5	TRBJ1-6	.	TGTGCCAGCAGAGGGGGCTCCTATAATTCACCCCTCCACTTT	CASRGGSYNSPLHF
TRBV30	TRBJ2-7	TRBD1	TGTGCCTGGAGCTGGACAGGGGGCAACTCCTACGAGCAGTACTTC	CAWSWTGGNSYEQYF
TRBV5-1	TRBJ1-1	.	TGCGCCAGCACTCTGAGCTCCCCGGGTCCCACTGAAGCTTTCTTT	CASTLSSPGPTEAFF
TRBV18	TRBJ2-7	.	TGTGCCAGCTCACCAGCAGGGGGGATTCACGAGCAGTACTTC	CASSPAGGIHEQYF
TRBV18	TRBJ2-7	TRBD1	TGTGCCAGCTCACCCCCGGCGAGGGGACAGCTCTACGAGCAGTACTTC	CASSPPARGQLYEQYF
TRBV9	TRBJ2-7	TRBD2	TGTGCCCCCAACGGGGGGGTCCAGAGCTCCTACGAGCAGTACTTC	CAPNGGVQSSYEQYF
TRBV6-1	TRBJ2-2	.	TGTGCCAGCAGTGAAGATTGGACACCTAACACCGGGGAGCTGTTTTTT	CASSEDWTPNTGELFF
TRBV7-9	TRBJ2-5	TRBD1	TGTGCCAGCAGCTACTTCCAGGGGGCTGGCTTGGGGGAGACCCAGTACTTC	CASSYFQGAGLGETQYF
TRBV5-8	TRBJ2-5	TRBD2	TGTGCCAGCAGTAATGGCCGAGGTTTAAGCGGGGGTCAAGAGACCCAGTACTTC	CASSNGRGLSGGQETQYF
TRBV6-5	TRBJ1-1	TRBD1	TGTGCCAGCAAGTTCGACAGGGCATTGACTGAAGCTTTCTTT	CASKFDRALTEAFF
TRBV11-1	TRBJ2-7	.	TGTGCCAGCAGCTTTGGCCAGGGGTACGAGCAGTACTTC	CASSFGQGYEQYF
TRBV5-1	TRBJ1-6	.	TGCGCCAGCAGCCCCGATGGAGGATCTAATTCACCCCTCCACTTT	CASSPDGGSNSPLHF
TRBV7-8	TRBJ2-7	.	TGTGCCAGCAGCTTAAGAAGGGGTTGGGAGCAGTACTTC	CASSLRRGWEQYF
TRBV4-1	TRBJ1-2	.	TGCGCCAGCAGCCATACACGACAGGCCCCCAGGGATGGCTACACCTTC	CASSHTRQAPRDGYTF
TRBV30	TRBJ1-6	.	TGTGCCTGGAGTGAAGGTAGGGGTAATTCACCCCTCCACTTT	CAWSEGRGNSPLHF
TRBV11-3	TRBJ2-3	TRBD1	TGTGCCAGCAGCGTCAGGGGGGATACGCAGTATTTT	CASSVRGDTQYF
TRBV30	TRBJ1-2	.	TGTGCCTGGAGGGAGAGTTTCCTGACTGGCTCGGACTATGGCTACACCTTC	CAWRESFLTGSDYGYTF
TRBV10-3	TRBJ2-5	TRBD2	TGTGCCATTTCTGCGGGGGAGGAGACCCAGTACTTC	CAISAGEETQYF
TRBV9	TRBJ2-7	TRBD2	TGTGCCAGCCCTCCGGGACTAACGTACGAGCAGTACTTC	CASPPGLTYEQYF
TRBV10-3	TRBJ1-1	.	TGTGCCATCAGTGATTCGTGGCAGAACACTGAAGCTTTCTTT	CAISDSWQNTEAFF
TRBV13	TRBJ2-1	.	TGTGCCAGCAGCTTAGGGACTACCTCCAATGAGCAGTTCTTC	CASSLGTTSNEQFF
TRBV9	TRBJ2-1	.	TGTGCCAGCAGCTTCCGGGGGGCTGACTACAATGAGCAGTTCTTC	CASSFRGADYNEQFF
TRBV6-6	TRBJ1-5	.	TGTGCCACATGGGGGCACAATCAGCCCCAGCATTTT	CATWGHNQPQHF
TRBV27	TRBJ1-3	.	TGTGCCAGCAGTTTATCGTCGGGGGGAAACACCATATATTTT	CASSLSSGGNTIYF
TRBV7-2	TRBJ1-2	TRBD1	TGTGCCAGCAGCTTAGTCACAGGGGGCATTGGCTACACCTTC	CASSLVTGGIGYTF
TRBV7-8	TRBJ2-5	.	TGTGCCAGCAGCTTAGTAGGGGTTTTTGCCCAAGAGACCCAGTACTTC	CASSLVGVFAQETQYF
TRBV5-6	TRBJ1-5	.	TGTGCCAGCAGCTTAGGGCTTCGGGGAATGACCAATCAGCCCCAGCATTTT	CASSLGLRGMTNQPQHF